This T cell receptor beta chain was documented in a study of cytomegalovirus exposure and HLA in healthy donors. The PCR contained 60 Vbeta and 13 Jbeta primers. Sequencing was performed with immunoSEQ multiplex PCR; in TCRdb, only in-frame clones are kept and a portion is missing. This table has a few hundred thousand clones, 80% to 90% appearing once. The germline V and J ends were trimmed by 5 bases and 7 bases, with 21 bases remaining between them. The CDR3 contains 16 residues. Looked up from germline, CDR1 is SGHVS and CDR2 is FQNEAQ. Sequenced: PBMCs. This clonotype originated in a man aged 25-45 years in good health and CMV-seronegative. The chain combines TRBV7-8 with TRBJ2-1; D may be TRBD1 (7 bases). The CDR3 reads CASSNSGQVRRNEQFF. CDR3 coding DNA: TGTGCCAGCAGCAATAGCGGACAGGTGAGAAGAAATGAGCAGTTCTTC.